This entry lists 15 T cell receptor beta chains sequenced from one sample in a study of T-cell memory formation after mild COVID-19. TCRdb re-analysed the 5' RACE reads in MiXCR, keeping a single row per CDR3 protein. The table lists around 450,000 distinct CDR3 sequences, around 20% of them singletons, with around 9.2% in the top ten. What was sequenced was PBMCs or a T cell subset sorted from them (not recorded which). The receptors originated from an adult woman who had mild COVID-19 (a few samples of this study predate the infection). Cell type and time point are not known.

In its sample, this clonotype was seen a few times. An end of the junction differs from the germline gene, which may be a read error. V and J are TRBV7-7 and TRBJ2-5; 10 nucleotides agree with TRBD2. The CDR3 runs to 15 residues. Germline V CDR1 and CDR2: SSHAT, FNYEAQ (reference sequence). CDR3 coding DNA: TGTGCTAGCAGCTCCCTAGCGGGAGTTAAAGAGACCCAGTACTTC. Its translation is CASSSLAGVKETQYF.

This clonotype was observed at least ten times. The rearrangement links TRBV5-1 to TRBJ2-7, with D perhaps matching TRBD1 (5 bases). CDR1 and CDR2 (germline): SGHRS, YFSETQ. V lost 4 bases, J lost 2 bases, and 10 bases lay in between. The CDR3 runs to 13 residues. CDR3 DNA: TGCGCCAGCAGCCTCGCACAGGCCTACGAGCAGTACTTC. It yields the protein CASSLAQAYEQYF.

The chain uses TRBV20-1 and TRBJ1-2; TRBD1 agrees at 10 bases. The CDR3 is 12 amino acids. Per the germline V gene, CDR1 is DFQATT and CDR2 is SNEGSKA (reference sequence). V lost 5 bases, J lost 8 bases, and 5 bases stayed unmatched. CDR3 residues: CSARQGARGYTF. DNA of the CDR3: TGCAGTGCTCGACAGGGGGCACGAGGCTACACCTTC.

This clonotype was seen repeatedly, ten times or more. This sequence joins TRBV15 and TRBJ2-7; D gene uncertain. The V end lost 0 bases, the J end lost 2 bases, and 11 bases lay between the germline ends. The CDR3 is 15 amino acids. Germline V gene lookup returns CDR1 LNHNV and CDR2 YYDKDF (reference sequence). The CDR3 is CATSRDSAGAYEQYF. CDR3 DNA: TGTGCCACCAGCAGAGATTCGGCAGGTGCCTACGAGCAGTACTTC.

The chain uses TRBV29-1 and TRBJ1-5; no clear D gene. Between the trimmed V and J ends, which lost 5 bases and 2 bases, there was a span of 10 bases. From germline, CDR1 is SQVTM and CDR2 ANQGSEA. This CDR3 is 13 amino acids long. In DNA, the CDR3 is TGCAGCGTTAGGGAGGGCCGCAATCAGCCCCAGCATTTT. It translates to CSVREGRNQPQHF.

This CDR3 is CSATPLAGGTDSNTDTQYF. CDR3 DNA: TGCAGTGCTACTCCGCTAGCGGGAGGGACGGATTCCAATACAGATACGCAGTATTTT. The chain couples TRBV20-1 to TRBJ2-3; 12 nucleotides align to TRBD2. The V gene end was trimmed by 4 bases and the J gene end by 3 bases; junction bases not matched to a gene: 17. CDR3 length: 19 residues. The germline V gene encodes CDR1 DFQATT and CDR2 SNEGSKA (reference sequence).

The chain combines TRBV20-1 with TRBJ2-7; tentative D call: TRBD2 (6 bases). The CDR3 covers 16 residues. Germline V gene sequence: CDR1 DFQATT, CDR2 SNEGSKA (reference sequence). Trimming stripped 0 bases from V and 5 bases from J, with 20 bases between. In nucleotides, the CDR3 is TGCAGTGCTAGAGACCCGGGGGTGGGACTGAAAAACGAGCAGTACTTC. Translation: CSARDPGVGLKNEQYF.

This clonotype has a handful of counts. This chain connects TRBV9 to TRBJ2-3; D might be TRBD2 (6 bases). This CDR3 contains 17 residues. Looked up from germline, CDR1 is SGDLS and CDR2 is YYNGEE. V lost 4 bases to trimming and J lost 5 bases, with 23 bases between them. This CDR3 reads CASSLIGTARAGDTQYF. The CDR3 DNA reads TGTGCCAGCAGCCTAATCGGGACTGCCCGAGCGGGAGATACGCAGTATTTT. Full variable domain (rest looked up from reference TRBV9 and TRBJ2-3): DSGVTQTPKHLITATGQRVTLRCSPRSGDLSVYWYQQSLDQGLQFLIQYYNGEERAKGNILERFSAQQFPDLHSELNLSSLELGDSALYFCASSLIGTARAGDTQYFGPGTRLTVL.

The chain combines TRBV5-1 with TRBJ2-7; no firm D call. Looked up from germline, CDR1 is SGHRS and CDR2 is YFSETQ. This CDR3 spans 14 amino acids. The V gene lost 1 base and the J gene lost 2 bases, with 10 bases spanning the gap. The CDR3 loop reads CASSLSRTAYEQYF. In DNA form, the CDR3 reads TGCGCCAGCAGCTTGTCGCGAACAGCCTACGAGCAGTACTTC. The complete variable domain, with remaining parts taken from reference TRBV5-1 and TRBJ2-7, reads KAGVTQTPRYLIKTRGQQVTLSCSPISGHRSVSWYQQTPGQGLQFLFEYFSETQRNKGNFPGRFSGRQFSNSRSEMNVSTLELGDSALYLCASSLSRTAYEQYFGPGTRLTVT.

This chain links TRBV6-4 with TRBJ1-6, with 8 positions matching TRBD1. This CDR3 has 15 amino acids. The V gene's germline CDR1 is MRHNA and CDR2 SNTAGT. V dropped 6 bases and J dropped 3; count of bases not matched to a gene: 4. CDR3: CASRTDRDYNSPLHF. CDR3 bases: TGTGCCAGCAGAACGGACAGGGACTATAATTCACCCCTCCACTTT.

The chain couples TRBV7-9 to TRBJ1-1; 8 bases line up with TRBD1. The CDR3 sequence is 13 residues long. The junction had 9 bases not matched to a gene; V was cut back by 4 bases and J by 11 bases. CDR1 SEHNR and CDR2 FQNEAQ come from the germline V gene (reference sequence). The CDR3 spells CASSSWTGYKAFF. CDR3 coding DNA: TGTGCCAGCAGCTCCTGGACAGGGTATAAGGCTTTCTTT.

This clonotype has only a few counts. The chain is built from TRBV12-3 or TRBV12-4 and TRBJ1-4, with D possibly TRBD1 on 5 matching bases. Trimming left V 0 bases short and J 4 bases short, with 15 bases between. This CDR3 is built from 17 residues. As DNA, the CDR3 is TGTGCCAGCAGTTTAGCCCTCATGGGGGGAAGTAATGAAAAACTGTTTTTT. Protein sequence: CASSLALMGGSNEKLFF.

This chain uses TRBV4-1 with TRBJ1-2; maybe TRBD1 (5 bases). The CDR3 totals 14 residues. V was trimmed by 0 bases and J by 7 bases, leaving 12 bases between them. Per the germline V gene, CDR1 is MGHRA and CDR2 is YSYEKL. The CDR3 sequence is CASSQERGWRGYTF. The DNA for the CDR3 is TGCGCCAGCAGCCAAGAAAGGGGCTGGCGTGGCTACACCTTC.

This clonotype showed up many times. The chain employs TRBV7-2 and TRBJ2-1; maybe TRBD2 (7 bases). Germline loops: CDR1 SGHTA, CDR2 FQGNSA. With 7 bases removed from V and 8 bases from J, the gap between germline ends came to 15 bases. The CDR3 extends over 13 amino acids. DNA of the CDR3: TGTGCCAGCATGGGGGGGCCCTGGGATGAGCAGTTCTTC. It codes for CASMGGPWDEQFF.

The rearrangement joins TRBV6-5 to TRBJ1-1; a weak D match, TRBD1 (5 bases). Trimming left V 2 bases short and J 6 bases short, with 10 bases between. The CDR3 has 13 residues. The germline CDR1 and CDR2 sequences are MNHEY and SVGAGI. In DNA form, the CDR3 reads TGTGCCAGCAGTTACGGGAGGGGCGCTGAAGCTTTCTTT. As protein: CASSYGRGAEAFF.